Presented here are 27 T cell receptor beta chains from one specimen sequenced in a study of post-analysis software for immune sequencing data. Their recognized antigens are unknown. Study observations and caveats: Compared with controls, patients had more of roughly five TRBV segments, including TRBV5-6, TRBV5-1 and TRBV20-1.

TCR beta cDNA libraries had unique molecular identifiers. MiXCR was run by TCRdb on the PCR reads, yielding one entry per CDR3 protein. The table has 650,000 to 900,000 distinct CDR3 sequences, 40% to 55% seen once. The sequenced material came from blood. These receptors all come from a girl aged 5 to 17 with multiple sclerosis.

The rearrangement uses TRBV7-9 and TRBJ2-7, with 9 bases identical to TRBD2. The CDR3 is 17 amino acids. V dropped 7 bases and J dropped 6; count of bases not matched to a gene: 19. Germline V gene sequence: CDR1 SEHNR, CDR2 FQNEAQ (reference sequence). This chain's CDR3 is CASKTGLARYPAGEQYF. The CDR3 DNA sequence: TGTGCCAGCAAGACCGGACTAGCGAGATACCCGGCGGGCGAGCAGTACTTC.

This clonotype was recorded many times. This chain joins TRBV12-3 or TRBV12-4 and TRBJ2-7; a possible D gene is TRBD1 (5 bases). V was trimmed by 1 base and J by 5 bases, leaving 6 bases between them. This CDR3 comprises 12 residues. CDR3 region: CASSLGGDEQYF. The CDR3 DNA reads TGTGCCAGCAGTTTAGGGGGCGACGAGCAGTACTTC.

The CDR3 spells CASSFSSLGRTEAFF. The CDR3 nucleotides are TGTGCCAGCAGCTTCTCCTCCTTGGGGAGAACTGAAGCTTTCTTT. The chain is built from TRBV7-2 and TRBJ1-1; no reliable D call. The CDR3 spans 15 residues. Germline loops: CDR1 SGHTA, CDR2 FQGNSA. Trimming took off 3 bases at V and 5 bases at J, with 16 bases between the two ends.

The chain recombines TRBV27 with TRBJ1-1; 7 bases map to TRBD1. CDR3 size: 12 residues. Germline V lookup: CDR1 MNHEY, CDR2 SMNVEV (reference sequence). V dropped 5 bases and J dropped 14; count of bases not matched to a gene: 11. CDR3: CASSMTGTEQFF. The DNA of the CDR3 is TGTGCCAGCAGTATGACAGGGACTGAGCAGTTCTTT.

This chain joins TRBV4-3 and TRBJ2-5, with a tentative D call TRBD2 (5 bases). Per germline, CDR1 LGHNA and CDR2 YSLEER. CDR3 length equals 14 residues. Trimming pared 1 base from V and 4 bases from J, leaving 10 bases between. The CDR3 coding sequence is TGCGCCAGCAGCCAAGGTTCGGGAAGAGAGACCCAGTACTTC. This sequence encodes CASSQGSGRETQYF.

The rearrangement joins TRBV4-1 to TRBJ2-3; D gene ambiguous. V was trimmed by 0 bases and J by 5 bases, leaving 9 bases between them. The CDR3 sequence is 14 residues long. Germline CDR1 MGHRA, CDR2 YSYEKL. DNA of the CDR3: TGCGCCAGCAGCCAAGAAACGCTTGGAGATACGCAGTATTTT. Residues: CASSQETLGDTQYF.

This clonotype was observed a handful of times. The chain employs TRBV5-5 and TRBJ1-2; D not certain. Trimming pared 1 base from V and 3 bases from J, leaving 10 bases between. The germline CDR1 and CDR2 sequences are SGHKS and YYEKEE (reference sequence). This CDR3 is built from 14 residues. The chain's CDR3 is CASSLLGDHYGYTF. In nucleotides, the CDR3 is TGTGCCAGCAGCTTGTTGGGAGATCACTATGGCTACACCTTC.

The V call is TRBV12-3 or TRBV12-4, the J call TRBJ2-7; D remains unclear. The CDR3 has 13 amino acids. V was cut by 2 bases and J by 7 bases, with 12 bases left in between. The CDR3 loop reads CASSLRVRDEQYF. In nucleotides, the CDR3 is TGTGCCAGCAGTTTAAGGGTCAGAGATGAGCAGTACTTC.

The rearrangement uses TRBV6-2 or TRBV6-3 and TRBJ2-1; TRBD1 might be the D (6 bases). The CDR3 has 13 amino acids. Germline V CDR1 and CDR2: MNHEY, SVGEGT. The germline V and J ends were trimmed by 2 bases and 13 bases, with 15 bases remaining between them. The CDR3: CASSYQGTPSQFF. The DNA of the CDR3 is TGTGCCAGCAGTTACCAGGGGACACCATCACAGTTCTTC.

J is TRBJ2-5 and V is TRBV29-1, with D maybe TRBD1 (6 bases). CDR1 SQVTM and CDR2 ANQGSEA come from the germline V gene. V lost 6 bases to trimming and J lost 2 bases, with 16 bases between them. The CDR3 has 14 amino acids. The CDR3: CSVAGTPGQETQYF. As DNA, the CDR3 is TGCAGCGTCGCCGGGACACCGGGGCAAGAGACCCAGTACTTC.

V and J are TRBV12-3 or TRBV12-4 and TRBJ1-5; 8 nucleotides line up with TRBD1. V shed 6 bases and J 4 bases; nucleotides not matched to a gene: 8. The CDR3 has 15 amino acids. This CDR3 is CASRPGQGWNQPQHF. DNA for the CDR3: TGTGCCAGCAGACCCGGACAGGGTTGGAATCAGCCCCAGCATTTT.

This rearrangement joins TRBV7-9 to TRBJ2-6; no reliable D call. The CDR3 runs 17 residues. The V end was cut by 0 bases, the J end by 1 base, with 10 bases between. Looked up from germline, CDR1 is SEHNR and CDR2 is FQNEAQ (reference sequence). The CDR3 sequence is CASSLASSGSGANVLTF. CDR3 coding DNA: TGTGCCAGCAGCTTAGCCTCGAGTGGGTCTGGGGCCAACGTCCTGACTTTC. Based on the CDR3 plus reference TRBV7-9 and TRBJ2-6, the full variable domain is DTGVSQNPRHKITKRGQNVTFRCDPISEHNRLYWYRQTLGQGPEFLTYFQNEAQLEKSRLLSDRFSAERPKGSFSTLEIQRTEQGDSAMYLCASSLASSGSGANVLTFGAGSRLTVL.

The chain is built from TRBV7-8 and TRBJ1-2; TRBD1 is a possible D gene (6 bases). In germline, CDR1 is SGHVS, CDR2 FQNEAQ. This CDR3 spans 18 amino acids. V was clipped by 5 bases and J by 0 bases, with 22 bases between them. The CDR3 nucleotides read TGTGCCAGCAGCCCGTCCCTCCGGGGGCGGGGGACTAACTATGGCTACACCTTC. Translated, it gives CASSPSLRGRGTNYGYTF.

The chain's CDR3 is CSAPLAPSPNEQFF. The CDR3 DNA is TGCAGTGCACCTCTAGCGCCCTCTCCCAATGAGCAGTTCTTC. The genes are TRBV20-1 and TRBJ2-1; D is possibly TRBD2 (6 bases). V lost 6 bases and J lost 6, with 18 bases in between. This CDR3 has 14 amino acids. Germline CDR1 DFQATT, CDR2 SNEGSKA (reference sequence).

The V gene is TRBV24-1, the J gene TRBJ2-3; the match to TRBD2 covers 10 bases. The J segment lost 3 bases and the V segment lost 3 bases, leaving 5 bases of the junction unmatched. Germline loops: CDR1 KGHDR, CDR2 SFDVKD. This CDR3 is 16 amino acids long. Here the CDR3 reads CATSDRSGRATDTQYF. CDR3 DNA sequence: TGTGCCACCAGTGATAGGAGCGGGAGGGCGACAGATACGCAGTATTTT.

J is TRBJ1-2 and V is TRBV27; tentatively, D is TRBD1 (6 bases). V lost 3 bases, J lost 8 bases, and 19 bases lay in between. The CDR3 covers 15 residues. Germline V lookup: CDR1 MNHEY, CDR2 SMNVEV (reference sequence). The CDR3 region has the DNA TGTGCCAGCAGTTTGGGAGCTGACAGGTATACGGGCTACACCTTC. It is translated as CASSLGADRYTGYTF.

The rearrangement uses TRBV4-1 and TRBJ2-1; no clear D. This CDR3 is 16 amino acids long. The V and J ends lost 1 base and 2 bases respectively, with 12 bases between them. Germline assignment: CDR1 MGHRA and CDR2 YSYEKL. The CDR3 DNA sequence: TGCGCCAGCAGCCAAGGAACCGACCTTACCTACAATGAGCAGTTCTTC. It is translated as CASSQGTDLTYNEQFF.

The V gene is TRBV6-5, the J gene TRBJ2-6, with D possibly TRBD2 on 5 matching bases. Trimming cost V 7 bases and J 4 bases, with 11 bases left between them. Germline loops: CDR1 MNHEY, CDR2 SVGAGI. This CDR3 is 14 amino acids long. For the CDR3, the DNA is TGTGCCAGCAAGCGAGGGTACGGGGCCAACGTCCTGACTTTC. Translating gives CASKRGYGANVLTF.

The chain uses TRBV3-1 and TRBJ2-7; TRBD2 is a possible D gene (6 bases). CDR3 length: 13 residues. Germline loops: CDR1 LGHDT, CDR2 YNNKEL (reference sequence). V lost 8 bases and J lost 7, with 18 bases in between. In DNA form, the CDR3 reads TGTGCCAGCCGGGGGTTTGCCTACAATGAGCAGTACTTC. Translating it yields CASRGFAYNEQYF.

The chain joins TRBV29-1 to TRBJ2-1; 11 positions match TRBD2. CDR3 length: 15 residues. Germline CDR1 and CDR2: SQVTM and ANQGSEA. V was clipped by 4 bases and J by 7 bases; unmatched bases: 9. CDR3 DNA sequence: TGCAGCGTTGGTGGACTAGCGGGTCTGGGGAATGAGCAGTTCTTC. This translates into CSVGGLAGLGNEQFF.

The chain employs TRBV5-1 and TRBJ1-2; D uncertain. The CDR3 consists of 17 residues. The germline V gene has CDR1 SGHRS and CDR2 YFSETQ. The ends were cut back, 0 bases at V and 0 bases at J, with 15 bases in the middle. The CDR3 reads CASSLAGGEVANYGYTF. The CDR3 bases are TGCGCCAGCAGCTTGGCCGGCGGGGAAGTCGCTAACTATGGCTACACCTTC.

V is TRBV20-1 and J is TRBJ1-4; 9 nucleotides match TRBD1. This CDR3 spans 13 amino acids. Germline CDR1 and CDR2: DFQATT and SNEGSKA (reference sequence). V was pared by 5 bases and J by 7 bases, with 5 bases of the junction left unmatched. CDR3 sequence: CSASGTGSEKLFF. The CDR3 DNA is TGCAGTGCTTCCGGGACAGGGAGTGAAAAACTGTTTTTT.

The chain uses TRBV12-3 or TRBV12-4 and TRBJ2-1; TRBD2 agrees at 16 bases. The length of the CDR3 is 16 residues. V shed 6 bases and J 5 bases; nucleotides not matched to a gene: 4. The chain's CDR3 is CASRSGTSGGDNEQFF. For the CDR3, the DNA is TGTGCCAGCAGATCCGGGACTAGCGGGGGGGACAATGAGCAGTTCTTC.

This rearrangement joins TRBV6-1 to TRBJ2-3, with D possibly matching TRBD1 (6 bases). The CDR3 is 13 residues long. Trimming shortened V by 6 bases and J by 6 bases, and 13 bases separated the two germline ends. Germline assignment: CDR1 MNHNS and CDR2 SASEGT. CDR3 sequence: CASSGQWQDTQYF. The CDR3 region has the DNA TGTGCCAGCAGCGGACAGTGGCAGGATACGCAGTATTTT.

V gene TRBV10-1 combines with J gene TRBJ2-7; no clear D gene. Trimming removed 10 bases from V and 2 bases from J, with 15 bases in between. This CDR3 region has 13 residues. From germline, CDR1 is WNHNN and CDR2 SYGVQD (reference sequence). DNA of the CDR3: TGCGCCACCCGACGGATTGTAACCTACGAGCAGTACTTC. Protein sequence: CATRRIVTYEQYF.

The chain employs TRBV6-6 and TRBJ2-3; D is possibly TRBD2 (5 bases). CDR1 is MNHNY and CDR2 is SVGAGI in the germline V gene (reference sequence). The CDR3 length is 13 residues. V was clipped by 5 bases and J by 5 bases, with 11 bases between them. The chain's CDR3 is CASSRPRGDTQYF. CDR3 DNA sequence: TGTGCCAGCAGTCGGCCTCGGGGAGATACGCAGTATTTT.

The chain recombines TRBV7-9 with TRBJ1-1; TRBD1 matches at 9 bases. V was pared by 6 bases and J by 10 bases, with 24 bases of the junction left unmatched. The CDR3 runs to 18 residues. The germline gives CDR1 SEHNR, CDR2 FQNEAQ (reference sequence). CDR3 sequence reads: CASRHPGQGENIPPGAFF. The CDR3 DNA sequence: TGTGCCAGCAGGCATCCGGGACAGGGTGAAAATATTCCCCCTGGAGCTTTCTTT.